This T cell receptor (beta chain) was captured in a study of cytomegalovirus exposure and HLA in healthy donors. Study observations and caveats: The HLA-A and HLA-B alleles of most subjects were reportedly predicted accurately from TCR beta sequences. TCR beta chains numbering some 150 were designated cytomegalovirus-associated. A later analysis showed HLA-associated TCR beta chains outstripping equally common others in clonal expansion.

PCR used 60 Vbeta primers and 13 Jbeta primers. This table comes from immunoSEQ multiplex PCR, and its TCRdb copy is limited to in-frame clones, with some not included. The sample shows approximately 100,000 clones, more than 60% of them seen only once. The CDR3 runs 16 residues. Germline CDR1 SGHTS, CDR2 YDEGEE. Germline trimming cut 7 bases from V and 6 bases from J; bases unmatched to any gene: 18. A note on this clone: Its target is not known.

This chain connects TRBV5-8 to TRBJ1-1; 7 nucleotides line up with TRBD1. This receptor was identified in a woman aged 50 to 60 in good health and CMV-seropositive. The source material was PBMCs. DNA of the CDR3: TGTGCCAGCGATTTCGACAGGGAGAAAGAGGCCCCTGAAGCTTTCTTT. This translates into CASDFDREKEAPEAFF.